This record concerns one T cell receptor (beta chain) sequence. The target antigen is unknown. Clones were read by immunoSEQ multiplex PCR, and TCRdb kept only the in-frame ones, dropping some. The repertoire holds 110,000 to 150,000 clones, with 70% to 90% as singletons. This entry is derived from a study of T cell responses to AZD1222 COVID-19 vaccine. Study at large: Second-dose schedules of about 4 or about 12 weeks were combined. Study observations and caveats: Spike-specific TCR breadth rose after two AZD1222 doses, and depth rose as well. Baseline seropositivity occurred in only a handful of AZD1222 recipients. CD4 TCRs linked to vaccination spanned spike, dominating at 160-218 and 743-854.

V lost 5 bases, J lost 6 bases, and 19 bases lay in between. Germline V CDR1 and CDR2: SGHAT, FQNNGV. The CDR3 is 16 residues long. The sequence came from an adult in good health. The source material was peripheral blood, sampled on day 0 of AZD1222 vaccination. The chain is built from TRBV11-2 and TRBJ2-2; D not certain. The CDR3 DNA is TGTGCCAGCAGCCCCCGTGCCGGTCTCGCTCCCGGGGAGCTGTTTTTT. This translates into CASSPRAGLAPGELFF.